This TCR beta chain was obtained from a study of blood T cell repertoires in COVID-19. In germline, CDR1 is MNHEY, CDR2 SVGEGT. The CDR3 length is 12 residues. V was clipped by 5 bases and J by 7 bases, with 9 bases between them. Original data processing: Counts of nucleated cells, estimated from reference gene primer amplification, were obtained. Method: immunoSEQ multiplex PCR; TCRdb's copy keeps in-frame clones and lacks some. The V and J calls and clone size come from that table; D and trimming were worked out from the DNA. Of roughly 430,000 clones listed, roughly 86% were seen once; the top ten hold 2% to 2.5%.

The sample comprised PBMCs or T cells enriched from blood (not recorded which). The chain recombines TRBV6-2 or TRBV6-3 with TRBJ2-1; possibly TRBD2 for D (6 bases). This receptor was taken from a woman aged 40 to 50 with acute COVID-19. The CDR3 nucleotides are TGTGCCAGCAGTGGGGCGGGGAATGAGCAGTTCTTC. It is translated as CASSGAGNEQFF.